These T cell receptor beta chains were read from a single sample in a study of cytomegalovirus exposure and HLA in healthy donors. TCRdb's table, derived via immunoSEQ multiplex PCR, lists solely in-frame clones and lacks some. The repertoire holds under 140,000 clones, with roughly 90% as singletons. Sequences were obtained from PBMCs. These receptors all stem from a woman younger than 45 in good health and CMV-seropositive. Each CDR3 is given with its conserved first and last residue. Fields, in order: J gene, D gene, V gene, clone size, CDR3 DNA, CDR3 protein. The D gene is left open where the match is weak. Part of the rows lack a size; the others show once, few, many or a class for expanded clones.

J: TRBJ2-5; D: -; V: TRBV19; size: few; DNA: TGTGCCAGTAGTTTCCCTGGACAGCTCCAGTACTTC; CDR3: CASSFPGQLQYF
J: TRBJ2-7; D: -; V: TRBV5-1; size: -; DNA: TGCGCCAGCAGCTTGCGGGGAGGCACCGAGCAGTACTTC; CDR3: CASSLRGGTEQYF
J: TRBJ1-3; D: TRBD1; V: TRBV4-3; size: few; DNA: TGCGCCAGCAGCCATGATACAGGGGGAAGCTCTGGAAACACCATATATTTT; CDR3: CASSHDTGGSSGNTIYF
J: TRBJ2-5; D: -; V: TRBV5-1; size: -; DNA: TGCGCCAGCAGCGGACAGTTCCAAGAGACCCAGTACTTC; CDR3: CASSGQFQETQYF
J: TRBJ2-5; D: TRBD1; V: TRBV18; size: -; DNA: TGTGCCAGCTCACCATCCGGGACAGGGGGCATTGAGACCCAGTACTTC; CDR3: CASSPSGTGGIETQYF
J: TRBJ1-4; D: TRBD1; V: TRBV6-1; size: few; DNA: TGTGCCAGCAGTGAAGCGACAGGGGGCAATGAAAAACTGTTTTTT; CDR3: CASSEATGGNEKLFF
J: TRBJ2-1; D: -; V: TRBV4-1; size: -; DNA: TGCGCCAGCAGCCCTCGAGTAACGGACACTGAGCAGTTCTTC; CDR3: CASSPRVTDTEQFF
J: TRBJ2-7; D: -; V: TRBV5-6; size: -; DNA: TGTGCCAGCAGCTTGGGGGGGACAACCATTTACGAGCAGTACTTC; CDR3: CASSLGGTTIYEQYF
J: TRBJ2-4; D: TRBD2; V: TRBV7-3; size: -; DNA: TGTGCCAGCAGCCTAGCTAGCGGGAGTGGGAACATTCAGTACTTC; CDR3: CASSLASGSGNIQYF
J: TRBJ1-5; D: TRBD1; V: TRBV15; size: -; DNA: TGTGCCACCAGCCGCGCCACCGGGACAGGTACTCAGCCCCAGCATTTT; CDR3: CATSRATGTGTQPQHF
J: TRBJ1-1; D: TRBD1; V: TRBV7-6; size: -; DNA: TGTGCCAGCAGCTTATGGGGACAGGGGGCGCAAATGGCTGAAGCTTTCTTT; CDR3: CASSLWGQGAQMAEAFF
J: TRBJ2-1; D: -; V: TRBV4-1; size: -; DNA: TGCGCCAGCAGCCCTTACCGCGGGGTCGGTTACAATGAGCAGTTCTTC; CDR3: CASSPYRGVGYNEQFF
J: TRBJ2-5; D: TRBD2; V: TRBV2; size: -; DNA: TGTGCCAGCAGTGAAGTTAGGACTAGCCAAGAGACCCAGTACTTC; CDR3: CASSEVRTSQETQYF
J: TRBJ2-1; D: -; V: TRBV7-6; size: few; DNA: TGTGCCAGCAGCCCCACCGATATGAGCTCCTACAATGAGCAGTTCTTC; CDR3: CASSPTDMSSYNEQFF
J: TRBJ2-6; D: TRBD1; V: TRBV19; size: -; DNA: TGTGCCAGTAGGGGACAGGGATCAAACTCTGGGGCCAACGTCCTGACTTTC; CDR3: CASRGQGSNSGANVLTF
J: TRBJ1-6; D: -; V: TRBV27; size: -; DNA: TGTGCCAGCAGTTTTCCCTTGGGCTTCCAGGAAGAATGGTGGGATTCACCCCTCCACTTT; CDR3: CASSFPLGFQEEWWDSPLHF
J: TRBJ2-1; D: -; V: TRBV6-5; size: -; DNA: TGTGCCAGCAGTCAGACAGGTAGCTCCTACAATGAGCAGTTCTTC; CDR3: CASSQTGSSYNEQFF
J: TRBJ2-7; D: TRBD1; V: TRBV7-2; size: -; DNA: TGTGCCAGCAGCTCCAGAGCAGGACAGGGGGCGTACGAGCAGTACTTC; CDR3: CASSSRAGQGAYEQYF
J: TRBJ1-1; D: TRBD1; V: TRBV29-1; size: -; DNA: TGCAGCGCCCTAATCGGGACAGCGAACACTGAAGCTTTCTTT; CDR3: CSALIGTANTEAFF
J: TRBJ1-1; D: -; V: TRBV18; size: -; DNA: TGTGCCAGCTCTCTTCAGGGGTACGACACTGAAGCTTTCTTT; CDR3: CASSLQGYDTEAFF
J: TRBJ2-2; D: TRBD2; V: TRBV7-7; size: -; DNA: TGTGCTAGCAGCTCGACTAGCGGGGGAAACACCGGGGAGCTGTTTTTT; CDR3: CASSSTSGGNTGELFF
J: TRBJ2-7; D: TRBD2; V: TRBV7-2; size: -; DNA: TGTGCCAGCAGCTTAGGGACTAGCGGGAACTCCTACGAGCAGTACTTC; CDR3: CASSLGTSGNSYEQYF
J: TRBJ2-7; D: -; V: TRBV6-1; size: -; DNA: TGTGCCAGCAGTCTAGCAGCCTATCCCTACGAGCAGTACTTC; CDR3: CASSLAAYPYEQYF
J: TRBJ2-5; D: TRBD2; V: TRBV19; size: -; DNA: TGTGCCAGTAATTTTGGCGGGAGTGGGGAGACCCAGTACTTC; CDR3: CASNFGGSGETQYF